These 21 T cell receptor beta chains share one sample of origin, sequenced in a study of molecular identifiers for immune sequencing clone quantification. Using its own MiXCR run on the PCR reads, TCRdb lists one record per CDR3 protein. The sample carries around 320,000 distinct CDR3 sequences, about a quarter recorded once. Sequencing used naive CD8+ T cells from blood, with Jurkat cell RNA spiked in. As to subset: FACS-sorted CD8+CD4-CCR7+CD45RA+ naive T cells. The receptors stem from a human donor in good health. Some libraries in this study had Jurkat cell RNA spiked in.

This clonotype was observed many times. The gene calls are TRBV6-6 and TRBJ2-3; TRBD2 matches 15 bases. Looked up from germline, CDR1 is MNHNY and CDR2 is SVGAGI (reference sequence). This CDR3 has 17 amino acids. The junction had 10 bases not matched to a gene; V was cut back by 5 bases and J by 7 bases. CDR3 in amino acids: CASSPGLAGGLGNTQYF. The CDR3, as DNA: TGTGCCAGCAGTCCGGGACTAGCGGGGGGCCTAGGAAATACGCAGTATTTT.

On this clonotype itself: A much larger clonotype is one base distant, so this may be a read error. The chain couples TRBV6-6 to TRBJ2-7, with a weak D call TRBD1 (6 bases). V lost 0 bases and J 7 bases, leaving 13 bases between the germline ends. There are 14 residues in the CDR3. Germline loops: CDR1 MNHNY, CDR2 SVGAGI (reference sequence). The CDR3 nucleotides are TGTGCCAGCAGTTACTCGCAGGGGTTAGATGAGCAGTACTTC. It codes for CASSYSQGLDEQYF.

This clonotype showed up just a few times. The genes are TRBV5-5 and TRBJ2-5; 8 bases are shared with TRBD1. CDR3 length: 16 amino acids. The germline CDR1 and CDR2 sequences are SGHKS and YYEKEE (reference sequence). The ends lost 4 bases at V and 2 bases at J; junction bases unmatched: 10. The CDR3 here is CASSLGQGALQETQYF. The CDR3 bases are TGTGCCAGCAGCCTCGGGCAGGGGGCTTTACAAGAGACCCAGTACTTC.

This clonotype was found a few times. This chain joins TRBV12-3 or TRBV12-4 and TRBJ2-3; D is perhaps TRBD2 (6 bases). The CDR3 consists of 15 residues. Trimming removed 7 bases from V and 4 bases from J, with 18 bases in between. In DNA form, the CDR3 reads TGTGCCAGCACTCTCGTTGGGGGAGGTTCAGATACGCAGTATTTT. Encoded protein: CASTLVGGGSDTQYF.

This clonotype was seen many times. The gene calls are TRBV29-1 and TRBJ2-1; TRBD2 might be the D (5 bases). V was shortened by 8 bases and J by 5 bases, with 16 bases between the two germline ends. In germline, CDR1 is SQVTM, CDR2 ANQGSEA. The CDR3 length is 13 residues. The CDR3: CSIEPGLNNEQFF. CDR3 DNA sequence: TGCAGCATAGAGCCCGGACTGAACAATGAGCAGTTCTTC.

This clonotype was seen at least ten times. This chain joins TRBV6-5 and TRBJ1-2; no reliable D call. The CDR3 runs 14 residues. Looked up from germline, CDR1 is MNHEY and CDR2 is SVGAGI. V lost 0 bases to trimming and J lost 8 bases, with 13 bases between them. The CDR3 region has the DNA TGTGCCAGCAGTTACTCGAGTGGAGGTTTGGGCTACACCTTC. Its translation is CASSYSSGGLGYTF.

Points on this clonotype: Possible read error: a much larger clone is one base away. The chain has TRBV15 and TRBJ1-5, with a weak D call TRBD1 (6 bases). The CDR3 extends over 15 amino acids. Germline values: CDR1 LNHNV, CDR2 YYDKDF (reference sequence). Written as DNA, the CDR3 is TGTGCCACCAGCAGAGATCGGGGGGCAAATCGGCCCCAGCATTTT. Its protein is CATSRDRGANRPQHF.

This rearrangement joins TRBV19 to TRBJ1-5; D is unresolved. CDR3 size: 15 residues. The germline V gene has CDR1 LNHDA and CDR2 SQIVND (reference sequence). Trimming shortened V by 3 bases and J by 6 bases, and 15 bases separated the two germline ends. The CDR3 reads CASSMGYSIPQPQHF. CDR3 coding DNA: TGTGCCAGTAGTATGGGATACAGTATCCCTCAGCCCCAGCATTTT.

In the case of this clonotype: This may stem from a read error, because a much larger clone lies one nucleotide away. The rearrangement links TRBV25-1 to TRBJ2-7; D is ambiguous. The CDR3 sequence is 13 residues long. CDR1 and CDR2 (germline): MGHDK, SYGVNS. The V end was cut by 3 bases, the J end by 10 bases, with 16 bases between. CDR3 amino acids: CASSEPTWLAQYF. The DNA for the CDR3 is TGTGCCAGCAGTGAGCCGACATGGTTGGCACAGTACTTC.

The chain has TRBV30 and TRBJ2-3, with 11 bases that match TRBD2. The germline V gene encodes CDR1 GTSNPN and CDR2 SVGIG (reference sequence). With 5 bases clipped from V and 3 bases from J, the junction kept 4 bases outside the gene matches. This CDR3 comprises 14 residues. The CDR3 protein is CAWGSSGRTDTQYF. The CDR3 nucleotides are TGTGCCTGGGGCTCTAGCGGGAGGACAGATACGCAGTATTTT.

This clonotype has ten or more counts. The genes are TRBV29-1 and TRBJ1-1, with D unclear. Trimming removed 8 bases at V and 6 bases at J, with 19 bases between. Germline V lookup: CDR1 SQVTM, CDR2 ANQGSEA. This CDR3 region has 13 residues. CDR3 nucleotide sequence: TGCAGCCCCGAGGAAGGGAACGGGGCTGAAGCTTTCTTT. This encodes CSPEEGNGAEAFF.

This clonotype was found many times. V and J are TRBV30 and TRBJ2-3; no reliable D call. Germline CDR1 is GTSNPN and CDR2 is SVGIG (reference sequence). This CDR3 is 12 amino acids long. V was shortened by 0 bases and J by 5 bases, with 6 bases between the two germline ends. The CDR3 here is CAWSVLGDTQYF. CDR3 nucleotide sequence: TGTGCCTGGAGTGTACTTGGAGATACGCAGTATTTT.

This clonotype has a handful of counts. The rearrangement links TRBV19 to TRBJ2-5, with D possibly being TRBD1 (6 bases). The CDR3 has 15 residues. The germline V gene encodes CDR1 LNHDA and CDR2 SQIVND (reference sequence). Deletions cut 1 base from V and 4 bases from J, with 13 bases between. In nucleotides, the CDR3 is TGTGCCAGTAGTATAGCCCGGACAGCTTTAGAGACCCAGTACTTC. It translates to CASSIARTALETQYF. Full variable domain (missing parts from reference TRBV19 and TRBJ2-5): DGGITQSPKYLFRKEGQNVTLSCEQNLNHDAMYWYRQDPGQGLRLIYYSQIVNDFQKGDIAEGYSVSREKKESFPLTVTSAQKNPTAFYLCASSIARTALETQYFGPGTRLLVL.

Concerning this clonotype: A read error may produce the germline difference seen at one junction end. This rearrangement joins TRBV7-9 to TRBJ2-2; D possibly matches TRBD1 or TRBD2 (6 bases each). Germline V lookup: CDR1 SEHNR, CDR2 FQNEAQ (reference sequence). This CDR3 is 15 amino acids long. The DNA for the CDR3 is TGTGCCAGCGGCTTAGCCGGGGGCCACACCGGGGAGCTGTTTTTT. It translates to CASGLAGGHTGELFF. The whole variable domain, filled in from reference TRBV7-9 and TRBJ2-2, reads DTGVSQNPRHKITKRGQNVTFRCDPISEHNRLYWYRQTLGQGPEFLTYFQNEAQLEKSRLLSDRFSAERPKGSFSTLEIQRTEQGDSAMYLCASGLAGGHTGELFFGEGSRLTVL.

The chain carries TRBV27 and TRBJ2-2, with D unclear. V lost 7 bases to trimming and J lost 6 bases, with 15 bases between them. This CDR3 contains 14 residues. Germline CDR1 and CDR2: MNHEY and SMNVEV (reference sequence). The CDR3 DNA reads TGTGCCAGCAAAAGGGTGTCAAAGGCCGGGGAGCTGTTTTTT. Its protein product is CASKRVSKAGELFF.

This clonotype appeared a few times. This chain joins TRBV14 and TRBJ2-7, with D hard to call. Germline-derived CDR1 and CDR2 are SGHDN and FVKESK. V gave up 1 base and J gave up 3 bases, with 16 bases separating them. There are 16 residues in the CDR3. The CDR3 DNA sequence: TGTGCCAGCAGCCAAGGGGCGGTCGTGCTTGGCTACGAGCAGTACTTC. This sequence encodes CASSQGAVVLGYEQYF.

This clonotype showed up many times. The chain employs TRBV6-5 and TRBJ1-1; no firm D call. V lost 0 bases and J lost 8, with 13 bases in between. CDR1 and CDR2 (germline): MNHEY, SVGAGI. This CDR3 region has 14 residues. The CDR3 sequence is CASSYSKLSQEAFF. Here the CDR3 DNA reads TGTGCCAGCAGTTACTCGAAGCTTAGTCAGGAAGCTTTCTTT.

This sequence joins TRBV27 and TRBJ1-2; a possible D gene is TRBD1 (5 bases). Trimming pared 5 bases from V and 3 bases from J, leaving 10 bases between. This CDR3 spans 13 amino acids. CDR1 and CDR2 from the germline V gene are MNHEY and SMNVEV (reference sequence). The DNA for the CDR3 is TGTGCCAGCAGTGGGGGTTCGGACTATGGCTACACCTTC. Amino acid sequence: CASSGGSDYGYTF.

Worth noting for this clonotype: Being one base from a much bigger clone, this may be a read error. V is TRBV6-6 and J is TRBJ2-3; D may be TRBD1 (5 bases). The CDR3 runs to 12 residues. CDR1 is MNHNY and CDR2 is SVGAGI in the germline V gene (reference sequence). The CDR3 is CASSYSTGTQYF. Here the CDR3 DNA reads TGTGCCAGCAGTTACAGTACAGGTACGCAGTATTTT.

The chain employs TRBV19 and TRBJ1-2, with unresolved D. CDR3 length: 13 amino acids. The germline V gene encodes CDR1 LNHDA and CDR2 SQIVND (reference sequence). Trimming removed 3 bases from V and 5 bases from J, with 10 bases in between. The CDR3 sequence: CASSISAVYGYTF. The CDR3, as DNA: TGTGCCAGTAGTATCAGCGCTGTGTATGGCTACACCTTC.

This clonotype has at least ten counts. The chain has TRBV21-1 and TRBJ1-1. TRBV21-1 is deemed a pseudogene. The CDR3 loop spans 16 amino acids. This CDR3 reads CASSKFRIWEYTEAFF. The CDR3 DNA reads TGTGCCAGCAGCAAATTCCGGATTTGGGAGTACACTGAAGCTTTCTTT.